This T cell receptor (beta chain) was sequenced in a study of shared clonotypes between healthy human individuals. This CDR3 has 17 amino acids. Deletions cut 4 bases from V and 5 bases from J, with 21 bases between. Per the germline V gene, CDR1 is SEHNR and CDR2 is FQNEAQ (reference sequence). This clone appeared once. Repertoires were generated with immunoSEQ multiplex PCR, while TCRdb's copy carries only in-frame clones and drops some. The sample consists of under 650,000 clones, about 95% of them appearing once. This clonotype was obtained from a woman aged 25 to 39 in good health. Sequencing was performed on naive CD4+ T cells sorted from blood. Subset: CD45RA+ positively selected. This chain uses TRBV7-9 with TRBJ2-1, with D uncertain. The chain's CDR3 is CASSSRIPGILDNEQFF. In nucleotides, the CDR3 is TGTGCCAGCAGCTCTAGAATACCTGGTATTCTCGACAATGAGCAGTTCTTC.